These 20 T cell receptor beta chains came from one sample sequenced in a study of cytomegalovirus exposure and HLA in healthy donors. The study ran its PCR with 60 Vbeta and 13 Jbeta primers. Assay used: immunoSEQ multiplex PCR; TCRdb lists only in-frame clones, some missing. The table has some 130,000 clones, approximately 80% seen once; the top ten hold 0.55% to 0.75%. Source material: PBMCs. These receptors were obtained from a man younger than 30 in good health and CMV-seronegative.

This chain connects TRBV27 to TRBJ2-1, with D tentatively TRBD2 (5 bases). Per germline, CDR1 MNHEY and CDR2 SMNVEV (reference sequence). V was cut by 6 bases and J by 7 bases, with 13 bases left in between. This CDR3 has 13 amino acids. The CDR3 nucleotides read TGTGCCAGCAGGACTACCCAGAGGAATGAGCAGTTCTTC. Amino acids: CASRTTQRNEQFF.

The CDR3 coding sequence is TGTGCCAGCAGTAACAGGGTGGGTTACGAGCAGTACTTC. This gives the protein CASSNRVGYEQYF. V usage is TRBV7-2 and J usage is TRBJ2-7; TRBD1 is a possible D gene (6 bases). The CDR3 has 13 residues. Trimming removed 6 bases at V and 4 bases at J, with 13 bases between. Germline V CDR1 and CDR2: SGHTA, FQGNSA.

The CDR3 loop reads CASSGTMTGELFF. CDR3 DNA sequence: TGTGCCAGCAGCGGGACTATGACCGGGGAGCTGTTTTTT. The chain links TRBV7-2 to TRBJ2-2; 7 bases agree with TRBD2. The ends lost 5 bases at V and 5 bases at J; junction bases unmatched: 2. The CDR3 length is 13 residues. Per the germline V gene, CDR1 is SGHTA and CDR2 is FQGNSA.

The DNA for the CDR3 is TGTGCCAGCAGCTTGGGAGACTCCTACAATGAGCAGTTCTTC. Amino acids: CASSLGDSYNEQFF. The chain recombines TRBV5-6 with TRBJ2-1; no clear D. Germline assignment: CDR1 SGHDT and CDR2 YYEEEE. The length of the CDR3 is 14 residues. V was pared by 0 bases and J by 0 bases, with 4 bases between.

The J gene is TRBJ1-5, the V gene TRBV10-2, with TRBD1 identical over 10 bases. This CDR3 region has 15 residues. Per germline, CDR1 WSHSY and CDR2 SAAADI. V shed 6 bases, J shed 2 bases, and the junction held 4 bases outside the gene matches. The DNA for the CDR3 is TGCGCCAGCAGGGCTGGACAGGGGGGCAATCAGCCCCAGCATTTT. The encoded protein is CASRAGQGGNQPQHF.

The genes are TRBV7-9 and TRBJ2-1; the match to TRBD2 covers 8 bases. Per germline, CDR1 SEHNR and CDR2 FQNEAQ (reference sequence). V shed 2 bases and J 10 bases; nucleotides not matched to a gene: 13. This CDR3 has 16 residues. This chain's CDR3 is CASSLSGGSLGQEQFF. The CDR3 nucleotides are TGTGCCAGCAGCTTATCGGGGGGGTCACTAGGTCAGGAGCAGTTCTTC.

V is TRBV6-4 and J is TRBJ2-3; 12 positions agree with TRBD2. The junction had 0 bases not matched to a gene; V was cut back by 4 bases and J by 4 bases. Germline CDR1 MRHNA, CDR2 SNTAGT. The CDR3 has 14 amino acids. For the CDR3, the DNA is TGTGCCAGCAGTGGGACTAGCGGGGCAGATACGCAGTATTTT. Protein: CASSGTSGADTQYF.

The J gene is TRBJ1-2, the V gene TRBV9; no clear D gene. CDR1 SGDLS and CDR2 YYNGEE come from the germline V gene. This CDR3 comprises 13 residues. Trimming shortened V by 0 bases and J by 4 bases, and 7 bases separated the two germline ends. The CDR3 DNA sequence: TGTGCCAGCAGCGTAGATCCCTCCTATGGCTACACCTTC. Translated, it gives CASSVDPSYGYTF.

This clone was counted between two and nine times. The chain couples TRBV19 to TRBJ1-5; D might be TRBD1 (5 bases). This CDR3 region has 15 residues. V gave up 1 base and J gave up 1 base, with 8 bases separating them. Germline V CDR1 and CDR2: LNHDA, SQIVND (reference sequence). The chain's CDR3 is CASSIGQGSNQPQHF. In DNA form, the CDR3 reads TGTGCCAGTAGTATAGGTCAGGGAAGCAATCAGCCCCAGCATTTT.

The chain is built from TRBV7-6 and TRBJ2-6, with 12 bases matching TRBD1. The CDR3 sequence is 18 residues long. V lost 2 bases to trimming and J lost 3 bases; unmatched junction nucleotides: 5. Looked up from germline, CDR1 is SGHVS and CDR2 is FNYEAQ. The CDR3 sequence is CASSLIGTGGGGANVLTF. The CDR3 nucleotides are TGTGCCAGCAGCTTAATTGGGACAGGGGGCGGTGGGGCCAACGTCCTGACTTTC.

The V and J genes are TRBV19 and TRBJ1-2; TRBD1 matches at 9 bases. The CDR3 runs 13 residues. Per germline, CDR1 LNHDA and CDR2 SQIVND (reference sequence). The trim removed 5 bases at V and 8 bases at J, leaving 6 bases unmatched. The DNA of the CDR3 is TGTGCCAGTAGTCAGGACAGGGGCTACGGCTACACCTTC. Its translation is CASSQDRGYGYTF.

The chain links TRBV29-1 to TRBJ1-2, with D perhaps matching TRBD1 (5 bases). V was cut by 6 bases and J by 8 bases, with 16 bases left in between. This CDR3 contains 12 residues. Germline V gene lookup returns CDR1 SQVTM and CDR2 ANQGSEA. The CDR3 protein is CSVASNWGGYTF. In DNA, the CDR3 is TGCAGCGTCGCTTCCAATTGGGGCGGCTACACCTTC.

The chain links TRBV28 to TRBJ1-5; weak D call: TRBD1 (5 bases). Trimming cost V 5 bases and J 1 base, with 12 bases left between them. Germline CDR1 and CDR2: MDHEN and SYDVKM. CDR3 length equals 15 residues. The DNA for the CDR3 is TGTGCCAGCAGTCCCACGCCAGGGAGCAATCAGCCCCAGCATTTT. Encoded protein: CASSPTPGSNQPQHF. The variable domain in full, completed from reference TRBV28 and TRBJ1-5, reads DVKVTQSSRYLVKRTGEKVFLECVQDMDHENMFWYRQDPGLGLRLIYFSYDVKMKEKGDIPEGYSVSREKKERFSLILESASTNQTSMYLCASSPTPGSNQPQHFGDGTRLSIL.

The chain is built from TRBV7-2 and TRBJ1-1; maybe TRBD1 (6 bases). The CDR3 runs 16 residues. Germline loops: CDR1 SGHTA, CDR2 FQGNSA. V lost 5 bases and J lost 5, with 21 bases in between. CDR3 sequence (DNA): TGTGCCAGCAGCCCGCGAGGGGGACGCGAAAGGACTGAAGCTTTCTTT. Its protein product is CASSPRGGRERTEAFF. Combining the CDR3 with reference TRBV7-2 and TRBJ1-1 gives the whole variable domain GAGVSQSPSNKVTEKGKDVELRCDPISGHTALYWYRQSLGQGLEFLIYFQGNSAPDKSGLPSDRFSAERTGGSVSTLTIQRTQQEDSAVYLCASSPRGGRERTEAFFGQGTRLTVV.

The chain links TRBV10-3 to TRBJ1-3, with D unresolved. The germline CDR1 and CDR2 sequences are ENHRY and SYGVKD. Trimming removed 3 bases at V and 0 bases at J, with 12 bases between. CDR3 length: 16 residues. CDR3 in DNA: TGTGCCATCAGTGATCAGGCAGGCCTCTCTGGAAACACCATATATTTT. This sequence encodes CAISDQAGLSGNTIYF.

With respect to this clone: At one end the junction does not follow the germline gene, possibly because of a read error. The V gene is TRBV30, the J gene TRBJ2-7; maybe TRBD1 (5 bases). In germline, CDR1 is GTSNPN, CDR2 SVGIG (reference sequence). The CDR3 has 12 amino acids. DNA for the CDR3: TGTGCCTGGGGCAAAGACAGTATCAGCCAGAACTTC. It specifies CAWGKDSISQNF.

The chain is built from TRBV5-5 and TRBJ2-3; unclear D gene. Germline lookup yields CDR1 SGHKS and CDR2 YYEKEE (reference sequence). The CDR3 is made up of 14 amino acids. The V gene lost 0 bases and the J gene lost 11 bases, with 16 bases spanning the gap. This chain's CDR3 is CASSLAPPGELQYF. CDR3 DNA: TGTGCCAGCAGCTTGGCCCCGCCCGGAGAATTGCAGTATTTT.

Points on this clone: The junction shows a germline mismatch at one end, possibly a read error. The V gene is TRBV7-9, the J gene TRBJ1-2; 10 bases line up with TRBD1. There are 16 residues in the CDR3. CDR1 is SEHNR and CDR2 is FQNEAQ in the germline V gene (reference sequence). The CDR3 is CAGSVRGTGANHGYTF. In nucleotides, the CDR3 is TGTGCCGGCAGCGTAAGAGGGACAGGGGCGAATCATGGCTACACCTTC.

The genes are TRBV28 and TRBJ2-7; 10 bases align to TRBD1. The CDR3 has 15 amino acids. The J segment lost 2 bases and the V segment lost 10 bases, leaving 11 bases of the junction unmatched. From germline, CDR1 is MDHEN and CDR2 SYDVKM. The CDR3 DNA sequence: TGTGCCACCGAACGGTCGGGACAGGGGCCCTACGAGCAGTACTTC. Protein sequence: CATERSGQGPYEQYF. The whole variable domain, remainder taken from reference TRBV28 and TRBJ2-7, is DVKVTQSSRYLVKRTGEKVFLECVQDMDHENMFWYRQDPGLGLRLIYFSYDVKMKEKGDIPEGYSVSREKKERFSLILESASTNQTSMYLCATERSGQGPYEQYFGPGTRLTVT.

This chain uses TRBV30 with TRBJ1-6; no firm D call. CDR1 and CDR2 (germline): GTSNPN, SVGIG (reference sequence). The CDR3 totals 15 residues. The V and J ends lost 3 bases and 4 bases respectively, with 13 bases between them. The CDR3 reads CAWRSAGFYNSPLHF. CDR3 bases: TGTGCCTGGAGATCTGCAGGCTTTTATAATTCACCCCTCCACTTT.